The 11 T cell receptor beta chains presented below share a single source sample, sequenced in a study of blood T cell repertoires in COVID-19. The assay was immunoSEQ multiplex PCR, and TCRdb's table has in-frame clones only and misses some. This sample yields 150,000 or so clones, of which roughly 73% are seen a single time; roughly 9% belongs to the top ten. The sequenced material came from peripheral blood. These receptors were obtained from a woman aged 45-60 years with active or convalescent COVID-19.

The chain links TRBV30 to TRBJ1-1, with a weak D call TRBD1 (6 bases). Germline V gene lookup returns CDR1 GTSNPN and CDR2 SVGIG (reference sequence). The V gene lost 1 base and the J gene lost 0 bases, with 15 bases spanning the gap. There are 16 residues in the CDR3. CDR3 nucleotide sequence: TGTGCCTGGAGTGCAAGCCGGACAGCGATGAACACTGAAGCTTTCTTT. This gives the protein CAWSASRTAMNTEAFF.

The chain employs TRBV4-3 and TRBJ2-3, with 11 bases identical to TRBD2. The CDR3 extends over 17 amino acids. Unmatched junction bases numbered 10, after V lost 4 bases and J lost 4 bases. From germline, CDR1 is LGHNA and CDR2 YSLEER. The CDR3 DNA reads TGCGCCAGCAGCCCCCGGGGGCTAGCGGGGGGTTCAGATACGCAGTATTTT. Its translation is CASSPRGLAGGSDTQYF.

The table lists this clone with a count of one. The chain has TRBV18 and TRBJ2-2; 8 bases match TRBD1. Germline lookup yields CDR1 KGHSH and CDR2 LQKENI. Trimming removed 4 bases from V and 3 bases from J; junction bases left unmatched: 4. This CDR3 has 15 amino acids. CDR3 residues: CASSLGQGDTGELFF. DNA for the CDR3: TGTGCCAGCTCACTAGGACAGGGCGACACCGGGGAGCTGTTTTTT.

This clone occurred a few times. The chain couples TRBV19 to TRBJ2-7, with 13 bases fitting TRBD2. V was pared by 6 bases and J by 2 bases, with 4 bases of the junction left unmatched. CDR1 and CDR2 (germline): LNHDA, SQIVND (reference sequence). This CDR3 comprises 15 residues. This CDR3 reads CASRLGTSGTYEQYF. As DNA, the CDR3 is TGTGCCAGTAGGCTCGGGACTAGCGGGACCTACGAGCAGTACTTC.

A single count supports this clone. The gene calls are TRBV6-2 or TRBV6-3 and TRBJ2-3; a possible D gene is TRBD2 (6 bases). Trimming took off 6 bases at V and 0 bases at J, with 19 bases between the two ends. Germline V gene lookup returns CDR1 MNHEY and CDR2 SVGEGT. The CDR3 consists of 17 residues. CDR3 amino acids: CASSLFGGSTSTDTQYF. The CDR3 region has the DNA TGTGCCAGCAGCCTTTTCGGGGGATCCACTAGCACAGATACGCAGTATTTT.

The gene calls are TRBV5-1 and TRBJ2-2; 9 nucleotides agree with TRBD2. In germline, CDR1 is SGHRS, CDR2 YFSETQ. The V gene end was trimmed by 0 bases and the J gene end by 0 bases; junction bases not matched to a gene: 3. The CDR3 is 17 residues long. CDR3 loop: CASSLGAGGANTGELFF. The CDR3 DNA reads TGCGCCAGCAGCTTGGGAGCGGGAGGAGCGAACACCGGGGAGCTGTTTTTT.

This clone was seen a handful of times. V gene TRBV12-3 or TRBV12-4 combines with J gene TRBJ2-7; 8 bases are a match to TRBD2. The length of the CDR3 is 13 residues. V lost 6 bases to trimming and J lost 3 bases; unmatched junction nucleotides: 4. CDR3 sequence: CASRRGASYEQYF. The CDR3 DNA reads TGTGCCAGCAGGCGGGGGGCCAGCTACGAGCAGTACTTC.

The chain carries TRBV13 and TRBJ2-7, with a tentative D call TRBD2 (6 bases). CDR3 size: 15 residues. Trimming took 3 bases from V and 6 from J, leaving 18 bases between them. Germline assignment: CDR1 PRHDT and CDR2 FYEKMQ (reference sequence). CDR3 sequence: CASSLAWEASSEQYF. CDR3 nucleotides: TGTGCCAGCAGCTTGGCGTGGGAGGCCTCGTCCGAGCAGTACTTC.

V gene TRBV19 combines with J gene TRBJ2-3, with D possibly TRBD1 on 6 matching bases. Trimming stripped 7 bases from V and 1 base from J, with 12 bases between. The CDR3 totals 14 residues. Germline V gives CDR1 LNHDA, CDR2 SQIVND (reference sequence). The CDR3 reads CASTPTGGTDTQYF. The CDR3, as DNA: TGTGCCAGTACCCCGACAGGAGGCACAGATACGCAGTATTTT. The full variable domain, completed using reference TRBV19 and TRBJ2-3, is DGGITQSPKYLFRKEGQNVTLSCEQNLNHDAMYWYRQDPGQGLRLIYYSQIVNDFQKGDIAEGYSVSREKKESFPLTVTSAQKNPTAFYLCASTPTGGTDTQYFGPGTRLTVL.

The genes are TRBV27 and TRBJ1-4, with 8 bases aligning to TRBD1. Germline V gene lookup returns CDR1 MNHEY and CDR2 SMNVEV (reference sequence). The CDR3 has 16 residues. V trimming: 4 bases; J trimming: 6 bases; junction bases outside the gene matches: 10. CDR3: CASSSPGQGGYEKLFF. CDR3 in DNA: TGTGCCAGCAGTTCCCCTGGACAGGGAGGGTATGAAAAACTGTTTTTT.

V and J are TRBV19 and TRBJ2-3; maybe TRBD2 (6 bases). The CDR3 consists of 15 residues. From germline, CDR1 is LNHDA and CDR2 SQIVND (reference sequence). Trimming pared 4 bases from V and 4 bases from J, leaving 15 bases between. Here the CDR3 reads CASSTGTAGADTQYF. The CDR3 DNA follows: TGTGCCAGTAGTACCGGGACTGCTGGCGCAGATACGCAGTATTTT.